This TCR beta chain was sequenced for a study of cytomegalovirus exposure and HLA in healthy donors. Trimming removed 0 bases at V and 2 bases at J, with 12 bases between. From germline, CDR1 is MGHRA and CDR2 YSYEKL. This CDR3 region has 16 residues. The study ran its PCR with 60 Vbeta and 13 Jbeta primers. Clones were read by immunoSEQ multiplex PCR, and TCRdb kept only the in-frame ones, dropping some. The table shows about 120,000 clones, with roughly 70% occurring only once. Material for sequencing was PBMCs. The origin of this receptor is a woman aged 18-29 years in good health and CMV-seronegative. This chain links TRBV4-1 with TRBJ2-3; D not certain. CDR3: CASSQDFPEITDTQYF. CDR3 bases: TGCGCCAGCAGCCAAGATTTCCCAGAAATCACAGATACGCAGTATTTT.